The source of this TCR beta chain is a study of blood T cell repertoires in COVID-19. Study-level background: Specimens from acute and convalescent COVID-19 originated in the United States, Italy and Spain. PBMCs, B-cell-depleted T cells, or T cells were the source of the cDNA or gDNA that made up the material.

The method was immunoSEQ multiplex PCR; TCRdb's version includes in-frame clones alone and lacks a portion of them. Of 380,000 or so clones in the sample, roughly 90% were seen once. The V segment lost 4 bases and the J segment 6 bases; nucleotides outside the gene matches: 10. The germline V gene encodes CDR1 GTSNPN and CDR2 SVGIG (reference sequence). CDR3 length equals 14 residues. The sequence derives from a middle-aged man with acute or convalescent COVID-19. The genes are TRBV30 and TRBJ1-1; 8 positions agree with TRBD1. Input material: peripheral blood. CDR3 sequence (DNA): TGTGCCTGGACTCGGGGCGACAGGGGTGCTGAAGCTTTCTTT. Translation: CAWTRGDRGAEAFF.